This T cell receptor beta chain was captured in a study of T cell responses to AZD1222 COVID-19 vaccine. Study findings and constraints: Distributed over spike, vaccine-associated CD4 TCRs predominated at 160-218 and 743-854.

Some clones are missing from TCRdb's copy, which holds only in-frame ones; the method was immunoSEQ multiplex PCR. In the table there are approximately 170,000 clones, roughly nine tenths of which are singletons. The V gene's germline CDR1 is LGHNA and CDR2 YNFKEQ. The J segment lost 5 bases and the V segment lost 0 bases, leaving 5 bases of the junction unmatched. The CDR3 loop spans 16 amino acids. Concerning this clone: Its target is unknown.

The chain uses TRBV4-2 and TRBJ2-5, with 11 bases aligning to TRBD2. This receptor was obtained from an adult in good health. The sample was peripheral blood, taken on day 0 of AZD1222 vaccination. The CDR3 DNA follows: TGTGCCAGCAGCCAAGATGTAGCGGGGGGGTTTGAGACCCAGTACTTC. Protein: CASSQDVAGGFETQYF.